This T cell receptor (delta chain) was profiled in a study of gamma-delta T cells after stem cell transplantation. A few counts support this clone. The CDR3 loop spans 16 amino acids. The V segment lost 4 bases and the J segment 6 bases; nucleotides outside the gene matches: 14. In germline, CDR1 is GEAIGNYY, CDR2 EKD. TCRdb reran clone calling via CATT on the RT-PCR reads. The sample shows about 800 delta-chain clones, around 20% of them seen only once. The receptor was derived from a human donor. It is not recorded whose cells these are; they may come from a transplant donor. The rearrangement uses TRDV2 and TRDJ1; 9 nucleotides align to TRDD3. The specimen was gamma-delta T cells. As DNA, the CDR3 is TGTGCCTGTGAGTCCGTACTGGGGGACCCTCTCCATAAACTCATCTTT. This encodes CACESVLGDPLHKLIF.